This passage covers 20 T cell receptor beta chains from one sample sequenced in a study of cytomegalovirus exposure and HLA in healthy donors. In the PCR, 60 Vbeta and 13 Jbeta primers were used. TCRdb's table, derived via immunoSEQ multiplex PCR, lists solely in-frame clones and lacks some. The sample shows about 130,000 clones, roughly a sixth of them seen only once. The sample consisted of PBMCs. These receptors were taken from a female donor in good health and CMV-seropositive.

J is TRBJ2-3 and V is TRBV7-2, with unresolved D. The V gene lost 5 bases and the J gene lost 9 bases, with 18 bases spanning the gap. The CDR3 has 14 residues. CDR1 and CDR2 from the germline V gene are SGHTA and FQGNSA. The CDR3 DNA follows: TGTGCCAGCAGCGGTCTAGATTCTCCGACGACGCAGTATTTT. As protein: CASSGLDSPTTQYF.

This chain connects TRBV7-2 to TRBJ2-7; weak D call: TRBD2 (6 bases). Trimming left V 2 bases short and J 1 base short, with 12 bases between. Per germline, CDR1 SGHTA and CDR2 FQGNSA. The CDR3 is 15 amino acids. The DNA of the CDR3 is TGTGCCAGCAGCTTACGGGGGTGGGCATCCTACGAGCAGTACTTC. Protein sequence: CASSLRGWASYEQYF.

V gene TRBV28 combines with J gene TRBJ1-2; D uncertain. The CDR3 extends over 17 amino acids. CDR1 MDHEN and CDR2 SYDVKM come from the germline V gene. Trimming left V 2 bases short and J 1 base short, with 17 bases between. CDR3 coding DNA: TGTGCCAGCAGTTTAGGCGGAGCCTCAATCCTTAACTATGGCTACACCTTC. This codes for CASSLGGASILNYGYTF.

This clone was seen a single time. The rearrangement links TRBV4-3 to TRBJ1-6, with D tentatively TRBD1 (6 bases). Germline V gene data show CDR1 as LGHNA and CDR2 as YSLEER. The CDR3 contains 16 residues. Trimming took 0 bases from V and 6 from J, leaving 12 bases between them. CDR3 bases: TGCGCCAGCAGCCAAGAGCCGGGACAAGTTAATTCACCCCTCCACTTT. Translated: CASSQEPGQVNSPLHF.

The chain combines TRBV19 with TRBJ1-2; D is unresolved. In germline, CDR1 is LNHDA, CDR2 SQIVND (reference sequence). V dropped 7 bases and J dropped 3 bases, with 21 bases sitting between them. The length of the CDR3 is 16 residues. The CDR3 sequence is CASTPRARSDYYGYTF. In DNA, the CDR3 is TGTGCCAGTACCCCGCGGGCGAGGTCCGACTACTATGGCTACACCTTC.

J is TRBJ2-3 and V is TRBV27; 8 positions match TRBD2. The junction had 14 bases not matched to a gene; V was cut back by 6 bases and J by 6 bases. Germline CDR1 reads MNHEY; CDR2 reads SMNVEV (reference sequence). The CDR3 contains 16 residues. The chain's CDR3 is CASRGRMGAGADTQYF. The DNA of the CDR3 is TGTGCCAGCAGAGGGCGGATGGGAGCGGGAGCTGATACGCAGTATTTT.

The chain couples TRBV5-4 to TRBJ2-3; no clear D. Germline-derived CDR1 and CDR2 are SGHNT and YYREEE (reference sequence). The CDR3 has 14 amino acids. V was trimmed by 2 bases and J by 3 bases, leaving 10 bases between them. CDR3 in amino acids: CASSLGTRTDTQYF. DNA for the CDR3: TGTGCCAGCAGCTTAGGCACCAGGACAGATACGCAGTATTTT. The variable domain in full, completed from reference TRBV5-4 and TRBJ2-3, reads ETGVTQSPTHLIKTRGQQVTLRCSSQSGHNTVSWYQQALGQGPQFIFQYYREEENGRGNFPPRFSGLQFPNYSSELNVNALELDDSALYLCASSLGTRTDTQYFGPGTRLTVL.

The rearrangement joins TRBV5-3 to TRBJ2-7, with a tentative D call TRBD2 (6 bases). TRBV5-3 carries the ORF label, with uncertain function. CDR3 length: 13 residues. The V and J ends lost 4 bases and 2 bases respectively, with 10 bases between them. The CDR3 nucleotides are TGTGCCAGAAGCCGTCCGGGGGCCTACGAGCAGTACTTC. Its translation: CARSRPGAYEQYF.

This clone has a handful of counts. The chain recombines TRBV5-4 with TRBJ2-5, with D maybe TRBD2 (6 bases). The V and J ends lost 0 bases and 3 bases respectively, with 12 bases between them. CDR1 SGHNT and CDR2 YYREEE come from the germline V gene (reference sequence). This CDR3 comprises 15 residues. The CDR3, as DNA: TGTGCCAGCAGCTTGGACAGGAGGGTGGAAGAGACCCAGTACTTC. Translated, it gives CASSLDRRVEETQYF.

This clone came up a few times. V usage is TRBV5-1 and J usage is TRBJ2-5, with 8 positions matching TRBD1. Trimming removed 0 bases from V and 2 bases from J; junction bases left unmatched: 3. CDR3 length: 15 residues. CDR1 and CDR2 (germline): SGHRS, YFSETQ. The chain's CDR3 is CASSLVTGGQETQYF. Written as DNA, the CDR3 is TGCGCCAGCAGCTTGGTCACAGGGGGTCAAGAGACCCAGTACTTC.

This clone was observed a handful of times. This chain connects TRBV2 to TRBJ1-2, with TRBD1 matching 8 bases. The CDR3 length is 14 residues. V trimming: 6 bases; J trimming: 5 bases; junction bases outside the gene matches: 8. CDR1 SNHLY and CDR2 FYNNEI come from the germline V gene. Written as DNA, the CDR3 is TGTGCCAGCAGCCCCAGGGGGCGCCAGTATGGCTACACCTTC. Protein product: CASSPRGRQYGYTF.

The chain joins TRBV4-1 to TRBJ1-2; 9 bases are a match to TRBD1. Germline assignment: CDR1 MGHRA and CDR2 YSYEKL. Trimming cost V 4 bases and J 9 bases; bases outside gene matches: 18. This CDR3 region has 17 residues. This CDR3 reads CASSLSGTGSYIARYTF. The CDR3 DNA is TGCGCCAGCAGCCTTTCCGGGACAGGGAGCTATATCGCCCGCTACACCTTC.

This clone was seen a few times. The rearrangement uses TRBV6-1 and TRBJ1-2; 7 bases map to TRBD1. This CDR3 contains 13 residues. V shed 8 bases, J shed 3 bases, and the junction held 6 bases outside the gene matches. Germline V CDR1 and CDR2: MNHNS, SASEGT. The CDR3 spells CASVDRVDYGYTF. CDR3 in DNA: TGTGCCAGCGTAGACAGGGTGGACTATGGCTACACCTTC.

This clone was detected a few times. The chain recombines TRBV5-1 with TRBJ2-1, with TRBD2 matching 7 bases. Germline V lookup: CDR1 SGHRS, CDR2 YFSETQ. CDR3 length equals 16 residues. With 4 bases clipped from V and 10 bases from J, the junction kept 17 bases outside the gene matches. CDR3 in DNA: TGCGCCAGCAGCCCAGGCCTCCGGGACTACCCGTTCGAGCAGTTCTTC. Translated, it gives CASSPGLRDYPFEQFF.

As for this clone: A junction boundary mismatches the germline segment, possibly from a read error. The J gene is TRBJ2-7, the V gene TRBV2, with 12 bases lining up with TRBD2. CDR1 is SNHLY, CDR2 FYNNEI, per germline. The CDR3 has 14 amino acids. CDR3: CASQPRPSGRALHF. The CDR3 bases are TGTGCCAGCCAGCCCCGACCTAGCGGGAGGGCCTTGCACTTC. The full variable domain, in which reference TRBV2 and TRBJ2-7 provide the parts outside the CDR3, is EPEVTQTPSHQVTQMGQEVILRCVPISNHLYFYWYRQILGQKVEFLVSFYNNEISEKSEIFDDQFSVERPDGSNFTLKIRSTKLEDSAMYFCASQPRPSGRALHFGPGTRLTVT.

This clone was counted a few times. The V gene is TRBV7-9, the J gene TRBJ2-3, with 9 positions matching TRBD1. With 1 base clipped from V and 1 base from J, the junction kept 3 bases outside the gene matches. The CDR3 length is 16 residues. The V gene's germline CDR1 is SEHNR and CDR2 FQNEAQ (reference sequence). The CDR3 DNA is TGTGCCAGCAGCTTAGGGGACAGGGCGGGCACAGATACGCAGTATTTT. Translated, it gives CASSLGDRAGTDTQYF.

The table lists this clone with a few counts. This chain links TRBV9 with TRBJ2-3, with 8 positions matching TRBD1. V dropped 0 bases and J dropped 4; count of bases not matched to a gene: 4. Germline V gene sequence: CDR1 SGDLS, CDR2 YYNGEE. The CDR3 covers 15 residues. This CDR3 reads CASSVVSGGADTQYF. CDR3 DNA: TGTGCCAGCAGCGTAGTTTCAGGGGGCGCAGATACGCAGTATTTT.

V and J are TRBV30 and TRBJ1-6; no clear D. The CDR3 contains 13 residues. The V gene's germline CDR1 is GTSNPN and CDR2 SVGIG (reference sequence). The V gene lost 2 bases and the J gene lost 8 bases, with 10 bases spanning the gap. CDR3 in amino acids: CAWSWRRDSPLHF. In DNA, the CDR3 is TGTGCCTGGAGTTGGAGGCGGGATTCACCCCTCCACTTT. Full variable domain (remainder filled in from reference TRBV30 and TRBJ1-6): SQTIHQWPATLVQPVGSPLSLECTVEGTSNPNLYWYRQAAGRGLQLLFYSVGIGQISSEVPQNLSASRPQDRQFILSSKKLLLSDSGFYLCAWSWRRDSPLHFGNGTRLTVT.

The CDR3 here is CASSDGSSGGAGGTQYF. The CDR3 DNA is TGCGCCAGCAGCGACGGTTCTAGCGGGGGGGCCGGTGGTACGCAGTATTTT. This chain uses TRBV4-3 with TRBJ2-3; 12 positions match TRBD2. J was trimmed by 8 bases and V by 5 bases; bases with no gene match: 14. This CDR3 region has 17 residues. In germline, CDR1 is LGHNA, CDR2 YSLEER.

This clone was seen a few times. The chain carries TRBV18 and TRBJ2-5; 8 positions match TRBD1. CDR1 and CDR2 from the germline V gene are KGHSH and LQKENI. This CDR3 comprises 14 residues. J gave up 2 bases and V 4 bases, and 3 bases lay outside the gene matches. The CDR3 bases are TGTGCCAGCTCACTCCGGGACAGGCAAGAGACCCAGTACTTC. It yields the protein CASSLRDRQETQYF. The variable domain in full, completed from reference TRBV18 and TRBJ2-5, reads NAGVMQNPRHLVRRRGQEARLRCSPMKGHSHVYWYRQLPEEGLKFMVYLQKENIIDESGMPKERFSAEFPKEGPSILRIQQVVRGDSAAYFCASSLRDRQETQYFGPGTRLLVL.